The entry below describes one T cell receptor beta chain. Antigen: not known. This specimen belongs to a study of cytomegalovirus exposure and HLA in healthy donors. Findings of the study overall: In a later analysis, TCR beta V- and J-gene trimming showed a link to a missense DCLRE1C variant. The study reported that TCR beta sequences accurately predicted HLA-A and HLA-B alleles in most subjects.

60 Vbeta and 13 Jbeta primers were used in PCR. Sequenced by immunoSEQ multiplex PCR; TCRdb stores in-frame clones only, minus some. The data show some 150,000 clones, around 82% seen once. The sequencing sample was made of PBMCs. This receptor was obtained from a middle-aged man in good health and CMV-seropositive.

In DNA form, the CDR3 reads TGTGCCAGCAGTTTTTCCGGGTATCAGCCCCAGCATTTT. Its translation: CASSFSGYQPQHF. The genes are TRBV27 and TRBJ1-5; D is unresolved. This CDR3 is 13 amino acids long. Germline assignment: CDR1 MNHEY and CDR2 SMNVEV (reference sequence). Trimming cost V 3 bases and J 5 bases, with 8 bases left between them.